The T cell receptor beta chain described here comes from a study of blood T cell repertoires in COVID-19. CDR3 length equals 14 residues. Germline assignment: CDR1 ENHRY and CDR2 SYGVKD. Trimming left V 0 bases short and J 4 bases short, with 6 bases between. Per the study methods: Scientists estimated how many nucleated cells there were by amplifying reference gene primers. The table came from immunoSEQ multiplex PCR; TCRdb's copy has only in-frame clones and leaves some out. That table is the source of V, J and clone size, and D and trimming were worked out from the DNA. The sample has about 220,000 clones, roughly four fifths seen once.

This sequence was found in a woman between 55 and 75 years old who had recovered from COVID-19. This chain uses TRBV10-3 with TRBJ1-4; D gene uncertain. Material for sequencing was PBMCs or T cells enriched from blood (not recorded which). CDR3 bases: TGTGCCATCAGTGAGTCTAATCTTAATGAAAAACTGTTTTTT. Translation: CAISESNLNEKLFF.